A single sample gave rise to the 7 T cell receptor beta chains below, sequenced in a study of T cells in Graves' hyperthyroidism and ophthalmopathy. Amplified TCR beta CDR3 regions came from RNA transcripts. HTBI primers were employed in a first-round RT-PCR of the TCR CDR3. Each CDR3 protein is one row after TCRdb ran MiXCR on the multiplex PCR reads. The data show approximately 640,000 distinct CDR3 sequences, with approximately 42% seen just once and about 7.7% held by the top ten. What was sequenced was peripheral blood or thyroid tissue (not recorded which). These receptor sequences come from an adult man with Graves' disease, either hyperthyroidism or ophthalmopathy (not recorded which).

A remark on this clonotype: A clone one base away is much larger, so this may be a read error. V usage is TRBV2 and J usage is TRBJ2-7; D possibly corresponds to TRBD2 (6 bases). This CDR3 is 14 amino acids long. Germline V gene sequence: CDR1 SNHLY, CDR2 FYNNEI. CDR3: CASGEAGQPYEQYF. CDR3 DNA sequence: TGTGCCAGCGGTGAAGCGGGTCAGCCCTACGAGCAGTACTTC.

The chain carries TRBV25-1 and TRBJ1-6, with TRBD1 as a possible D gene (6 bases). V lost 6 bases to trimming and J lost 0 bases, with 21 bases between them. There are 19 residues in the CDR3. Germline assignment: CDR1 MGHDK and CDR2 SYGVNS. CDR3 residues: CASRDSARPTSSYNSPLHF. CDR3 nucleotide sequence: TGTGCCAGCAGGGACAGTGCTAGACCTACGAGCTCCTATAATTCACCCCTCCACTTT.

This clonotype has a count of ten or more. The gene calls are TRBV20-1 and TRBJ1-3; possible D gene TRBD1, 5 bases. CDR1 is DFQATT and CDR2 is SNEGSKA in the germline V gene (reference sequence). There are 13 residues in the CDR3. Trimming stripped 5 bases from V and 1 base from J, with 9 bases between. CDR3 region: CSALDSSGNTIYF. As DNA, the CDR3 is TGCAGTGCTTTAGACAGTTCTGGAAACACCATATATTTT.

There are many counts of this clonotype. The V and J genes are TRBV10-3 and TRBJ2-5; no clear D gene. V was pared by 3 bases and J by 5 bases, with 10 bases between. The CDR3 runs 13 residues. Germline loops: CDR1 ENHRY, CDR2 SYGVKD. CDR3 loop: CAISEISLETQYF. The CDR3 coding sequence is TGTGCCATCAGTGAAATTAGTTTGGAGACCCAGTACTTC.

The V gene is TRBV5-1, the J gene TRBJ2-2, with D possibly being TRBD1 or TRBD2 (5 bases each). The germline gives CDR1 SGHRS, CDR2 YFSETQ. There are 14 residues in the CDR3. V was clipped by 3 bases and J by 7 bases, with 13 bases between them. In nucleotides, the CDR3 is TGCGCCAGCAGCTCTCGGGACGGCATCGGGGAGCTGTTTTTT. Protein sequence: CASSSRDGIGELFF.

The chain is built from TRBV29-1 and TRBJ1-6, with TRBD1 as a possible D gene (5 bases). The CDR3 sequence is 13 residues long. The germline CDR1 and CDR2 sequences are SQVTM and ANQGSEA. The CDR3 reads CGDRGSGNSPLHF. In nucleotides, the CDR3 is TGCGGTGATAGGGGTTCGGGGAATTCACCCCTCCACTTT.

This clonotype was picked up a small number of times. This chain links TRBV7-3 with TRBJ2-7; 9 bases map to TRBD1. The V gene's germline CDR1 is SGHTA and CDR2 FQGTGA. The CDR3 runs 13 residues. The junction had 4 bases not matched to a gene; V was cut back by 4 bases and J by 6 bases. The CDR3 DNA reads TGTGCCAGCAGCTCAGGACAGGGGCGCGAGCAGTACTTC. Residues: CASSSGQGREQYF.